This T cell receptor beta chain was recovered during a study of cytomegalovirus exposure and HLA in healthy donors (dated by TCRdb to about 2017). Regarding the complete study: An earlier analysis of about 530 of the donors reported 276 Gb of sequence data and 90 million to 120 million unique TCR beta sequences obtained from around 180 million T cells. An early release that covered approximately 600 HLA-typed donors contained approximately 300 gigabases of sequencing data and tens of millions of unique TCR sequences. The study profiled the T cell repertoires of fewer than 850 subjects by immunosequencing and related them to cytomegalovirus serostatus. A later analysis re-analyzed previously published TCR beta repertoires from hundreds of donors and added high-resolution HLA genotyping to study TCR occurrence patterns. HLA typing covered class I and class II loci at four-digit resolution. Of the 300 to 400 genotyped donors, approximately 83% fell in the genetic ancestry cluster associated with self-reported Caucasian donors. Among a few hundred genotyped donors of the cohort, an average of around 240,000 unique TCR beta nucleotide sequences were sequenced per donor, roughly a sixth of them non-productive. In addition to the first cohort of approximately 650 subjects, a separate validation cohort of approximately 130 different subjects was used. The study combined high-throughput TCR immunosequencing, statistical association of individual TCRs with disease status, and machine learning to predict cytomegalovirus infection status. A later genetic analysis used genome-wide SNP genotypes for about 55% of the 666 donors, treating that subset as a discovery cohort. Typing coverage varied by locus: 629-630 donors for A, B, C, DRB1 and DQB1; roughly 500 for DQA1; about 600 for DPA1; 400 to 480 for DPB1. The study aimed to test whether signatures of past pathogen exposure could be identified by cataloging public T cell receptors. Alongside the repertoire data, information on donor age, sex, ethnicity and CMV serostatus was compiled. An earlier analysis of nearly 600 of the donors applied high-throughput TCR beta sequencing to assess whether each TCR beta V gene segment acted as functional or pseudogenic. All discovery cohort repertoires had been generated using a single sequencing platform. Four to six DR-DQ haplotypes were handled as single units for association and clustering because linkage in the cohort was strong. The later analysis used no new phenotypic data to find candidate immune exposures, relying instead on TCR beta sequences and their occurrence across donors. Here is what the overall study found, with its caveats: Compared with the roughly 720-donor mean, donors in an Asian-associated ancestry cluster had fewer N-insertions in productive TCRs, according to a later genetic analysis. The earlier analysis of nearly 600 of the donors excluded about 16 rarely observed V segments, including chromosome 9 orphons, because counts were too low. The only immune exposure information available for the cohort was CMV serostatus. The authors suggested that the approach could potentially be generalized to other disease states and immunological phenotypes. A later analysis reported that several top co-occurrence clusters appeared linked to parvovirus B19, influenza, CMV and Epstein-Barr virus. HLA typing was unavailable for some donors at each locus, so association tests used only the typed subset. In a later analysis, HLA-associated TCR beta chains showed more clonal expansion and lower generation probabilities than non-associated chains that were equally common. A later genetic analysis associated a missense DCLRE1C variant with V-gene and J-gene trimming of TCR beta chains, and an independent cohort replicated the association. A further reported finding was that TCR beta sequences accurately predicted the HLA-A and HLA-B alleles for most subjects in the first cohort. In vitro tests confirmed that a few of the cytomegalovirus-associated TCR beta chains recognize cytomegalovirus antigens. In a later analysis, most CMV-associated TCR beta chains were found to appear HLA-restricted, with HLA associations seemingly driven largely by CMV exposure. The cohort was sequenced for TCR beta chains only, and without alpha or paired-chain data the features that could be detected were limited. The study gave a list of 150 to 200 TCR beta chains associated with cytomegalovirus. The sequencing pipeline was judged likely to have produced a cluster of highly shared sequence variants as a technical artifact. In a later analysis, TCR association rates were found to vary across HLA loci, with the most associated TCRs seen for DRB1 alleles and the fewest for HLA-C alleles. The classifier was reported to diagnose cytomegalovirus status with high specificity and sensitivity in both the original and validation cohorts. Some IMGT-functional V segments, including TRBV6-2 and TRBV6-3, could not be told apart with the 87-base-pair reads, so those segments were excluded. Most TCR sequences were seen in very few donors, while some public TCRs were found in many individuals. Sequencing depth was assumed to be roughly uniform across donors in the presence/absence analyses, though that assumption may not hold. An earlier analysis of around 500 of the donors showed that most TCR beta V segments appeared in productive rearrangements either about 87% or about 30% of the time, which broadly matched IMGT annotations. Assigning TCR associations to individual alleles was difficult when HLA alleles, especially DR and DQ, strongly co-occurred. Correlated functional status among segregating V segments might be attributable to linkage disequilibrium, but an unknown experimental factor could not be ruled out. A later analysis associated about 18,000 TCR beta sequences with specific HLA alleles at a false discovery rate of 0.05.

Comments on this clone: The target of this receptor is not known. Base quality data are lacking; no much larger clone is found one base away.

In total, approximately 610 healthy bone marrow donors made up the cohort. At the time of sampling, all cohort members were nominally healthy, though unrecorded immune exposures were likely present. The donor tested CMV seronegative and was one of the 352 seronegative cohort members. Each donor provided a peripheral blood sample, and peripheral blood mononuclear cells were used for TCR beta sequencing. Genomic DNA was extracted from the blood cell samples with the Qiagen DNeasy Blood Extraction Kit. The library was made by the immunoSEQ multiplex PCR assay. A mixture of 60 forward primers for TCR Vbeta segments and 13 reverse primers for TCR Jbeta segments was used in the multiplex PCR. The CDR3 region of rearranged TCR beta genes was amplified from genomic DNA by a multiplex PCR assay. The amplified TCR beta libraries were sequenced on the Illumina HiSeq System as 87-base-pair reads. The original methods were these. A later analysis counted around 72 million unique TCR beta chains across the 700 or so repertoires, and approximately 11 million of these chains were shared by at least two donors. To remove PCR and sequencing errors, raw reads were error-corrected and collapsed into unique sequences using a nearest-neighbor algorithm that merged closely related sequences. CDR3 sequences were aligned to IMGT reference sequences to assign V, D and J gene segments. For a sequence to be retained, at least a six-nucleotide match to both a V gene segment and a J gene segment was required. A rearrangement was called productive if the CDR3 had no stop codons and remained in frame with V and J, and every other rearrangement was called non-productive. CDR3 was defined according to IMGT convention as the region running from the second conserved V-encoded cysteine to the conserved J-encoded phenylalanine. In an earlier analysis of around 540 of the donors, sequences lacking an unambiguous match to a single V gene segment were excluded. In an earlier analysis of 587 of the donors, V segments were called functional above 56.7% productive rearrangements and were called segregating when the between-donor standard deviation exceeded 5%. A statistical classification framework was built for diagnosing cytomegalovirus status from the catalog of TCR beta chain sequences. In a later analysis, V and J genes were assigned by comparing TCR nucleotide sequences against IMGT/GENE-DB human TR gene sequences. A later analysis assigned CDR3 sequences and most-parsimonious VDJ recombination scenarios with the TCRdist pipeline. A later analysis defined each TCR beta chain by its CDR3 amino acid sequence plus V-gene family, and excluded reads lacking a unique V-gene family. As a way to deal with suspected cross-contamination and a sequencing artifact, a later analysis dropped 640 or so nucleotide sequences that were highly shared and had low generation probability. In a later analysis, a clonal expansion index for each public chain was calculated from normalized within-repertoire ranks of inferred template counts. A later analysis computed generation probabilities with a VDJ recombination model fitted to out-of-frame rearrangements, and checked the results against IGoR. In a later analysis, TCR-TCR, TCR-HLA and TCR-CMV co-occurrence was scored with hypergeometric tests, and a repertoire-size bias correction was applied to TCR pairs. In a later analysis, false discovery rates were estimated by permuting HLA or CMV assignments 20 times. A later analysis grouped co-occurring TCRs with DBSCAN, adding TCRdist sequence similarity when clustering within HLA-allele-positive subsets. Co-occurrence clustering excluded repertoires with fewer than 30,000 or more than 120,000 public chains, plus five with anomalous nucleotide sharing. Not all clones reach the TCRdb copy of this immuneACCESS table, which keeps in-frame sequences only. Checked studies attribute under half of the gap to unresolved V genes and leave the rest unexplained. V and J calls and clone size are those listed in that table; D and trimming were worked out from the DNA. Recorded for this sample are roughly 45,000 clones; 77% of them occurred a single time. 1.4% of the sample rests with the top ten.

The germline V and J ends show losses of 4 bases and 9 bases respectively, and no gene match explains 5 bases of the junction. The CDR3 measures 13 amino acids from cysteine to phenylalanine. Only the CDR3 part of the read is kept: 39 bases, read in frame from the first base. According to the germline V gene, CDR1 reads SNHLY and CDR2 reads FYNNEI. The sample consisted of PBMCs. This TCR was recovered from a man aged 25-40 years in good health and CMV-seronegative. The chain is encoded by TRBV2 joined to TRBJ2-1, with 8 bases matching TRBD2. Read as DNA, the sequence is TGTGCCAGCAGTGGCGGACTAGCTTTTGAGCAGTTCTTC. Its coded protein is CASSGGLAFEQFF.